The 9 T cell receptor beta chains below were found in one sample sequenced in a study of long-term antiretroviral therapy in people with HIV. Assay version v3.0 of immunoSEQ was used, and it was run at survey level. The method was immunoSEQ multiplex PCR; TCRdb's version includes in-frame clones alone and lacks a portion of them. The repertoire holds about 30,000 clones, with over 90% as singletons. The sequencing here drew on unsorted PBMCs, taken approximately 6.5 years after starting antiretroviral therapy. The origin of the receptors is a woman aged 40-49 years with HIV.

This chain connects TRBV9 to TRBJ2-3; D may be TRBD1 or TRBD2 (5 bases each). This CDR3 comprises 15 residues. The V and J ends lost 5 bases and 4 bases respectively, with 17 bases between them. Germline V CDR1 and CDR2: SGDLS, YYNGEE. This chain's CDR3 is CASSRVGVPADTQYF. In DNA, the CDR3 is TGTGCCAGCAGTCGGGTGGGGGTTCCGGCAGATACGCAGTATTTT.

The rearrangement uses TRBV5-1 and TRBJ2-5, with D maybe TRBD1 (6 bases). The ends were cut back, 0 bases at V and 3 bases at J, with 12 bases in the middle. The CDR3 sequence is 15 residues long. CDR1 is SGHRS and CDR2 is YFSETQ in the germline V gene. CDR3 DNA: TGCGCCAGCAGCTTGGCGGGACATTCGAAAGAGACCCAGTACTTC. Translated: CASSLAGHSKETQYF.

The chain carries TRBV29-1 and TRBJ1-2, with TRBD1 as a possible D gene (5 bases). The germline V and J ends were trimmed by 0 bases and 4 bases, with 18 bases remaining between them. Germline-derived CDR1 and CDR2 are SQVTM and ANQGSEA. This CDR3 has 16 amino acids. The CDR3 protein is CSVEDQGAGRPYGYTF. In DNA, the CDR3 is TGCAGCGTTGAAGATCAAGGGGCGGGTCGACCCTATGGCTACACCTTC.

The rearrangement uses TRBV5-1 and TRBJ1-4; a possible D gene is TRBD1 (6 bases). This CDR3 comprises 14 residues. Germline CDR1 is SGHRS and CDR2 is YFSETQ. V shed 3 bases and J shed 4 bases, with 10 bases lying between them. The CDR3 DNA sequence: TGCGCCAGCAGCTGGACAGAACTTAATGAAAAACTGTTTTTT. Protein product: CASSWTELNEKLFF.

This chain links TRBV25-1 with TRBJ2-1; D may correspond to TRBD1 or TRBD2 (5 bases each). CDR3 length: 16 amino acids. Germline assignment: CDR1 MGHDK and CDR2 SYGVNS. With 2 bases removed from V and 2 bases from J, the gap between germline ends came to 13 bases. The CDR3 DNA sequence: TGTGCCAGCAGTGAAGTTGGTGGGGGAACCTACAATGAGCAGTTCTTC. Its protein is CASSEVGGGTYNEQFF.

The rearrangement links TRBV5-4 to TRBJ2-1; 9 bases line up with TRBD1. J gave up 5 bases and V 3 bases, and 6 bases lay outside the gene matches. The CDR3 has 15 residues. Germline assignment: CDR1 SGHNT and CDR2 YYREEE (reference sequence). The CDR3 DNA reads as TGTGCCAGCAGCTGGAGACAGGGGGGTGACAATGAGCAGTTCTTC. It is translated as CASSWRQGGDNEQFF. Supplemented by reference TRBV5-4 and TRBJ2-1, the full variable domain reads ETGVTQSPTHLIKTRGQQVTLRCSSQSGHNTVSWYQQALGQGPQFIFQYYREEENGRGNFPPRFSGLQFPNYSSELNVNALELDDSALYLCASSWRQGGDNEQFFGPGTRLTVL.

This clone was found once. This rearrangement joins TRBV30 to TRBJ1-2; 9 bases fit TRBD1. This CDR3 comprises 15 residues. Germline-derived CDR1 and CDR2 are GTSNPN and SVGIG (reference sequence). J gave up 8 bases and V 5 bases, and 15 bases lay outside the gene matches. The CDR3 reads CAWAHLTQGARGYTF. The CDR3 DNA reads as TGTGCCTGGGCTCATTTAACACAGGGGGCACGAGGCTACACCTTC.

The chain joins TRBV4-1 to TRBJ1-5; D is perhaps TRBD1 (5 bases). The length of the CDR3 is 15 residues. V lost 0 bases, J lost 2 bases, and 8 bases lay in between. CDR1 is MGHRA, CDR2 YSYEKL, per germline. This CDR3 is CASSQESRGNQPQHF. Written as DNA, the CDR3 is TGCGCCAGCAGCCAAGAAAGCAGGGGCAATCAGCCCCAGCATTTT.

This sequence joins TRBV7-9 and TRBJ1-2; the D is unclear. The CDR3 covers 15 residues. Germline assignment: CDR1 SEHNR and CDR2 FQNEAQ (reference sequence). V was pared by 4 bases and J by 1 base, with 13 bases between. CDR3 sequence reads: CASSSRGGSNYGYTF. CDR3 bases: TGTGCCAGCAGCTCTAGAGGTGGCAGTAACTATGGCTACACCTTC.